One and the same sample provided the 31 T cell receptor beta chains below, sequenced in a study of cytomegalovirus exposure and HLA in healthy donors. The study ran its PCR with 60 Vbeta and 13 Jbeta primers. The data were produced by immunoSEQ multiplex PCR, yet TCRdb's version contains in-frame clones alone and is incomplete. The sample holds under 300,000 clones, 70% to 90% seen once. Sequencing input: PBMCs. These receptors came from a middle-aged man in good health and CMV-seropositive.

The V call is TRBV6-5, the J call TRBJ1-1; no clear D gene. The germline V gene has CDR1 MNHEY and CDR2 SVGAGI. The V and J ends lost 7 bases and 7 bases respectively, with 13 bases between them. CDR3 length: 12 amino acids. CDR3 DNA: TGTGCCAGCACAGAGGCAGCCTATGAAGCTTTCTTT. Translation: CASTEAAYEAFF.

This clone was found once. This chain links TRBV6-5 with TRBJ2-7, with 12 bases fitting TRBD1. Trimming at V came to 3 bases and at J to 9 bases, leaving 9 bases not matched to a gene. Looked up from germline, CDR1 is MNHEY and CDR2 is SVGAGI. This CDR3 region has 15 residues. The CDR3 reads CASSYDRDRGHRQYF. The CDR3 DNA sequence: TGTGCCAGCAGTTATGACCGGGACAGGGGGCACAGGCAGTACTTC.

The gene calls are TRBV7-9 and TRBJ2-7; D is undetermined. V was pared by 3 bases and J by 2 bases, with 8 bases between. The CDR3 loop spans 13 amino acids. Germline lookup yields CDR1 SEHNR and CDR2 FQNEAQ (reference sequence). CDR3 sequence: CASSFPGAYEQYF. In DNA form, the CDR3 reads TGTGCCAGCAGCTTTCCCGGAGCCTACGAGCAGTACTTC.

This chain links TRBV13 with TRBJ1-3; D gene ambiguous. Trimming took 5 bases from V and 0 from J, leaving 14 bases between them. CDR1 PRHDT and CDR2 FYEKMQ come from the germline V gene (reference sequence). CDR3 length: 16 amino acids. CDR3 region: CASSTRYASSGNTIYF. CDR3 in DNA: TGTGCCAGCAGCACCCGGTACGCTAGCTCTGGAAACACCATATATTTT.

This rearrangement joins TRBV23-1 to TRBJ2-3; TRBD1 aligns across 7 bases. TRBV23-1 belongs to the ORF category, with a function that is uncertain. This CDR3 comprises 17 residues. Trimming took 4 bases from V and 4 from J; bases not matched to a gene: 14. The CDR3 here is CASSLLDRPRFPDTQYF. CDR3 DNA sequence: TGCGCCAGCAGTCTCTTGGACAGGCCTCGATTCCCAGATACGCAGTATTTT.

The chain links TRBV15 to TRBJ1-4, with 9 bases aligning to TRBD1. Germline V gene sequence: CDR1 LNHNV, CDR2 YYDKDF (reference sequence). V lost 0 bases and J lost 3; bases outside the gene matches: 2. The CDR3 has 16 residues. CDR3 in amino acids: CATSRERTGANEKLFF. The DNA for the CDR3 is TGTGCCACCAGCAGAGAAAGGACAGGGGCTAATGAAAAACTGTTTTTT.

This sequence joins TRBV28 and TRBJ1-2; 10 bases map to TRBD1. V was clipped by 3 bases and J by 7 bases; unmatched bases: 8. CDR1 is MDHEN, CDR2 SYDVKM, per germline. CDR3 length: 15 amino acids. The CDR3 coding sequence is TGTGCCAGCAGTTTCGAGGGACAGGGGCAATTTGGCTACACCTTC. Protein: CASSFEGQGQFGYTF.

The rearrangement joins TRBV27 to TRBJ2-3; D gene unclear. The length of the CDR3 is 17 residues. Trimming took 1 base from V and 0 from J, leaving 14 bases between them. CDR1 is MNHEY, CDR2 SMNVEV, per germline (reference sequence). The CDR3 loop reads CASSLCRRGGSTDTQYF. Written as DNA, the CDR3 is TGTGCCAGCAGTTTATGTCGCCGTGGCGGAAGCACAGATACGCAGTATTTT.

CDR3 region: CASSQGRGLNEQFF. The CDR3 coding sequence is TGTGCCAGCAGCCAGGGAAGGGGCCTCAATGAGCAGTTCTTC. V usage is TRBV7-3 and J usage is TRBJ2-1, with D perhaps TRBD1 (5 bases). Germline CDR1 is SGHTA and CDR2 is FQGTGA. V was pared by 5 bases and J by 6 bases, with 14 bases between. CDR3 size: 14 residues.

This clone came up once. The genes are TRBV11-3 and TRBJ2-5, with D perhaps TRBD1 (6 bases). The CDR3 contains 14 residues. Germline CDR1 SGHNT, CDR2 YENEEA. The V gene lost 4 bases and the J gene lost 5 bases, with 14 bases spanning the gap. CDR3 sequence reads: CASSSSGQGETQYF. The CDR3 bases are TGTGCCAGCAGCTCCTCGGGCCAGGGGGAGACCCAGTACTTC.

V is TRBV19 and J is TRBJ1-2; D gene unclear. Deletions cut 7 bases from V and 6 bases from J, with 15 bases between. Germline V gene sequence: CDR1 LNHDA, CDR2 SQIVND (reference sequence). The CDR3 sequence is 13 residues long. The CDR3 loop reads CASTPGHSNGYTF. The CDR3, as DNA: TGTGCCAGTACCCCCGGCCACAGCAATGGCTACACCTTC.

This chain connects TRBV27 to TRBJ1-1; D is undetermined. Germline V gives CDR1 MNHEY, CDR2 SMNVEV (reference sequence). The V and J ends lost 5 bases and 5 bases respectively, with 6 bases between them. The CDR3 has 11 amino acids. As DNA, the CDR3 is TGTGCCAGCAGTATCGGGACTGAAGCTTTCTTT. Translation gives CASSIGTEAFF.

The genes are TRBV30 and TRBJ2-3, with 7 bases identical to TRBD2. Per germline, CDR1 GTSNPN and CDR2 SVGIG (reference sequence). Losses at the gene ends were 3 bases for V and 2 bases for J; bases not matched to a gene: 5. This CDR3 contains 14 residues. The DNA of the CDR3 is TGTGCCTGGAGGAAGCGGGAAGCCACAGATACGCAGTATTTT. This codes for CAWRKREATDTQYF.

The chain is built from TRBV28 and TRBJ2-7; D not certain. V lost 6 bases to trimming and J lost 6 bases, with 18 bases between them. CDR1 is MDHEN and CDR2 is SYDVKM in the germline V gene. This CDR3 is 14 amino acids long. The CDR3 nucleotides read TGTGCCAGCAGGCCGGCGACTTCCCCTTCCGAGCAGTACTTC. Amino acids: CASRPATSPSEQYF.

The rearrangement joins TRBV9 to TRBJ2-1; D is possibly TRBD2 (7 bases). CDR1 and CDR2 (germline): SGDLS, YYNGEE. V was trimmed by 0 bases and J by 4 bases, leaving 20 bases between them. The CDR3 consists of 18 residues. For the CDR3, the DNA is TGTGCCAGCAGCGTAGTGAGGGGGGGAGCGGGACGATACAATGAGCAGTTCTTC. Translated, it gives CASSVVRGGAGRYNEQFF. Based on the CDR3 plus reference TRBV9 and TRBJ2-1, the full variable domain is DSGVTQTPKHLITATGQRVTLRCSPRSGDLSVYWYQQSLDQGLQFLIQYYNGEERAKGNILERFSAQQFPDLHSELNLSSLELGDSALYFCASSVVRGGAGRYNEQFFGPGTRLTVL.

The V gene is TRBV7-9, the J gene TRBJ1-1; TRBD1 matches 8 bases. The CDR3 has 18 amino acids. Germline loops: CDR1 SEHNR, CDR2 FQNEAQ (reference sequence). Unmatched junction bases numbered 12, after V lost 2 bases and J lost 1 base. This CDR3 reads CASSLMGSGQAPNTEAFF. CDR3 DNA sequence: TGTGCCAGCAGCTTAATGGGTTCGGGACAGGCCCCGAACACTGAAGCTTTCTTT.

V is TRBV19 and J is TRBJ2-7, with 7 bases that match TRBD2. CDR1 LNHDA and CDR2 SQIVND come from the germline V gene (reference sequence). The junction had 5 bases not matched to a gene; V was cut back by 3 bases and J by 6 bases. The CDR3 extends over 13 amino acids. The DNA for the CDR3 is TGTGCCAGTAGTATTCTACTAGCGAGCGAGCAGTACTTC. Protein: CASSILLASEQYF.

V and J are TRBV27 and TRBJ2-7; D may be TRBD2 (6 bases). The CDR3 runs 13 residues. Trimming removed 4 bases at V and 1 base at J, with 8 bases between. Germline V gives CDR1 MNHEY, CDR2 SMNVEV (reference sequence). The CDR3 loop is CASSWGESYEQYF. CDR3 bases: TGTGCCAGCAGTTGGGGGGAATCCTACGAGCAGTACTTC.

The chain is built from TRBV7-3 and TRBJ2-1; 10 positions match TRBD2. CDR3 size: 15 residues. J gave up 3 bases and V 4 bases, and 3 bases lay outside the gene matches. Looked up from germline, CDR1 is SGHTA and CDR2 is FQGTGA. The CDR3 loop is CASSYLAGVYNEQFF. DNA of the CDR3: TGTGCCAGCAGCTACCTAGCGGGAGTCTACAATGAGCAGTTCTTC.

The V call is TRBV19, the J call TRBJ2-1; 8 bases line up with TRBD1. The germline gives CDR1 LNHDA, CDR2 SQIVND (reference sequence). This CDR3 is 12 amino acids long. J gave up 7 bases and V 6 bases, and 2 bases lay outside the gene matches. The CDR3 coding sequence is TGTGCCAGTAGCCAGGGGGCTAATGAGCAGTTCTTC. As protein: CASSQGANEQFF.

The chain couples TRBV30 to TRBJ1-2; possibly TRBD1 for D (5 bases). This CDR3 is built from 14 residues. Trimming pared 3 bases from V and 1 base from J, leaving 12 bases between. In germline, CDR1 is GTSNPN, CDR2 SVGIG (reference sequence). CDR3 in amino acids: CAWSNNRNNYGYTF. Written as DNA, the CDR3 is TGTGCCTGGAGCAACAACAGGAATAACTATGGCTACACCTTC.

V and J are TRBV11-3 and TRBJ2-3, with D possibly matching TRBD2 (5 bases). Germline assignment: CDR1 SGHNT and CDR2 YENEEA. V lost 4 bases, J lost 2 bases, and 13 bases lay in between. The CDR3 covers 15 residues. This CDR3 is CASSSGKLNTDTQYF. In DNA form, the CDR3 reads TGTGCCAGCAGCTCCGGGAAGCTCAACACAGATACGCAGTATTTT.

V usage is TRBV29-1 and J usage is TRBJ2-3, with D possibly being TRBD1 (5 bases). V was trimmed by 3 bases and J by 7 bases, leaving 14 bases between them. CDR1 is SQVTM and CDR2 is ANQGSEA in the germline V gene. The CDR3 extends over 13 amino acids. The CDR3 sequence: CSVERQGSNTQYF. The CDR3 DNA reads TGCAGCGTTGAGCGGCAGGGTAGCAATACGCAGTATTTT.

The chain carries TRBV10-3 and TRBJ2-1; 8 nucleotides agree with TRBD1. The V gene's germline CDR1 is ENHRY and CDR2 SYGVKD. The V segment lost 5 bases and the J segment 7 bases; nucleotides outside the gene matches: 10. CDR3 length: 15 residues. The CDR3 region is CAISQGQGIGNEQFF. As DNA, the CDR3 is TGTGCCATCAGTCAAGGACAGGGAATTGGGAATGAGCAGTTCTTC.

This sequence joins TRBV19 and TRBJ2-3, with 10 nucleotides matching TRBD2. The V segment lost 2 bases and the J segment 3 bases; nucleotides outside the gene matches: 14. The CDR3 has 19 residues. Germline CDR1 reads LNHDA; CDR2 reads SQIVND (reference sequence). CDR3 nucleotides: TGTGCCAGTAGTATAACTAGCGGGATTAACCGGATAGGGACAGATACGCAGTATTTT. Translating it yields CASSITSGINRIGTDTQYF.

This CDR3 reads CASSQSGQGAREQYF. The CDR3 coding sequence is TGTGCCAGCAGTCAGTCGGGACAGGGGGCGAGGGAGCAGTACTTC. The rearrangement links TRBV6-6 to TRBJ2-7; 12 positions match TRBD1. The germline V gene has CDR1 MNHNY and CDR2 SVGAGI (reference sequence). The CDR3 sequence is 15 residues long. Losses at the gene ends were 5 bases for V and 7 bases for J; bases not matched to a gene: 9.

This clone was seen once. CDR3 DNA: TGTGCCAGCAGTTACGGAGTATCCGAGCAGTACTTC. Protein sequence: CASSYGVSEQYF. This chain uses TRBV6-6 with TRBJ2-7; D remains unclear. CDR3 length: 12 residues. The V gene's germline CDR1 is MNHNY and CDR2 SVGAGI (reference sequence). V lost 2 bases to trimming and J lost 6 bases, with 8 bases between them.

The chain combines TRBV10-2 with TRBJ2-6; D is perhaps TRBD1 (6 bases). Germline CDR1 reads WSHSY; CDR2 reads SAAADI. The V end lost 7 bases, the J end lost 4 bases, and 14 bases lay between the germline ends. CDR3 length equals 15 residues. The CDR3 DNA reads TGCGCCAGCACCCGCACCGGGACAGGGGCCAACGTCCTGACTTTC. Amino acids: CASTRTGTGANVLTF.

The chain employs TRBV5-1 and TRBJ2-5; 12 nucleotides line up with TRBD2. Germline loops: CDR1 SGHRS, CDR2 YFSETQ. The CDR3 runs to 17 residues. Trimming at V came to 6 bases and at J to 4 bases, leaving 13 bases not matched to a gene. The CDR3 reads CASTSGTSGQGRETQYF. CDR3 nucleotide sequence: TGCGCCAGCACTAGCGGGACTAGCGGGCAGGGTAGAGAGACCCAGTACTTC.

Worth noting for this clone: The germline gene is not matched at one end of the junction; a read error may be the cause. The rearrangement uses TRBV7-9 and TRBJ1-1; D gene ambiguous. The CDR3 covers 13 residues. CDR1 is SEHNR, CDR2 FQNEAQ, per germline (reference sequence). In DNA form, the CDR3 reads TGTTCCAGCAGCCTGGGCCCGAACACTGAAGCTTTCTTT. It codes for CSSSLGPNTEAFF.

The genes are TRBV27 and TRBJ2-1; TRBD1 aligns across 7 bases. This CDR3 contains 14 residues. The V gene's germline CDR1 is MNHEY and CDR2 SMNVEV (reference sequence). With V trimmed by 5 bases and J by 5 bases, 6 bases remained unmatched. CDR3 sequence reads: CASSPGQQDNEQFF. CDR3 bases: TGTGCCAGCAGTCCGGGACAGCAAGACAATGAGCAGTTCTTC.